A selection of T cell receptor beta chains follows, all from one sample in a study of T-cell reconstitution after alpha-beta-depleted transplantation in children. Each CDR3 protein is one row after TCRdb ran MiXCR on the PCR reads. Counted here are 490,000 or so distinct CDR3 sequences, approximately 12% occurring once; the ten biggest clones make up about 6%. The sample consisted of PBMCs from the stem cell graft donor, taken from the stem cell graft. The receptors were sampled from a human donor who donated a stem cell graft to a child with combined immunodeficiency. The CDR3 runs from the conserved cysteine through the conserved F or W. The D gene is left open where the match is weak. The size field is filled for only some rows; it gives once, few, many or a size class.

cdr3_nt,cdr3_aa,clone_size,j_call,d_call,v_call,cdr3_length
TGTGCCAGCAGTGCCAGGCTGGGGAACCCGGTGTACGAGCAGTACTTC,CASSARLGNPVYEQYF,many,TRBJ2-7,NA,TRBV27,16
TGTGCCAGCAGCCAAGGGCTATCGGGGACAGATACGCAGTATTTT,CASSQGLSGTDTQYF,once,TRBJ2-3,NA,TRBV3-1,15
TGTGCCATCAGTGAGGGGCCCGGGCGAGGAGAAGAGACCCAGTACTTC,CAISEGPGRGEETQYF,few,TRBJ2-5,NA,TRBV10-3,16
TGTGCCAGCAGCCGCGGACAGGGTCGGTACTTC,CASSRGQGRYF,many,TRBJ2-7,TRBD1,TRBV5-6,11
TGTCTCGCCCCGGAGACCCAGTACTTC,CLAPETQYF,few,TRBJ2-5,NA,TRBV24-1,9
TGCGCCACCACGGAGCAGAGCAGCTCCTACGAGCAGTACTTC,CATTEQSSSYEQYF,NA,TRBJ2-7,NA,TRBV5-1,14
TGCGCCAGCAGCCCCGCACTAGCGAAAGAGCAGTACTTC,CASSPALAKEQYF,NA,TRBJ2-7,TRBD2,TRBV5-1,13
TGCAGTGCTAGAGAAAACAGGGAGGCGTTTGAAGCTTTCTTT,CSARENREAFEAFF,few,TRBJ1-1,NA,TRBV20-1,14
TGCAGTTTTCCGGGACAGGGGGGCGTCGAGCAGTACTTC,CSFPGQGGVEQYF,many,TRBJ2-7,TRBD1,TRBV20-1,13
TGTGCCGGGAGATATGGGGGCCGGATCACCGGGGAGCTGTTTTTT,CAGRYGGRITGELFF,NA,TRBJ2-2,NA,TRBV30,15
TGTGCCAGCAGCTTACCCGAGAGGGCGGGGCCCTGCACAGATACGCAGTATTTT,CASSLPERAGPCTDTQYF,few,TRBJ2-3,NA,TRBV11-2,18
TGTGCCAGCAGTACCCGGATACGGCCTAGCGGGGGACACCGCACAGATACGCAGTATTTT,CASSTRIRPSGGHRTDTQYF,few,TRBJ2-3,TRBD2,TRBV11-1,20
TGCAGCGTTGAAGAGCGCCCAGGGTACGAGCAGTACTTC,CSVEERPGYEQYF,NA,TRBJ2-7,NA,TRBV29-1,13
TGCAGCGTTGTTAGCGGCGGGGGGCAAGAGACCCAGTACTTC,CSVVSGGGQETQYF,few,TRBJ2-5,TRBD2,TRBV29-1,14
TGTGCCAGCAGCAATACAGGGGGTTCACCCCTCCACTTT,CASSNTGGSPLHF,NA,TRBJ1-6,TRBD1,TRBV7-9,13
TGTGCCAGCAGCGTAGGGACTAGCGGGAGGACTGTTTTCTTC,CASSVGTSGRTVFF,NA,TRBJ2-1,TRBD2,TRBV7-9,14
TGTGCCAGCAGCCAATATGGGAAAAACATTCAGTACTTC,CASSQYGKNIQYF,few,TRBJ2-4,NA,TRBV7-2,13
TGTGCCAGCAGCCTAGGTCTGTCTTCTAGCGGGTCCTACGAGCAGTACTTC,CASSLGLSSSGSYEQYF,few,TRBJ2-7,TRBD2,TRBV11-2,17
TGTGCCAGCAGCTTTAGCGGGACGAACACCGGGGAGCTGTTTTTT,CASSFSGTNTGELFF,many,TRBJ2-2,TRBD2,TRBV7-2,15
TGTGCCAGCGGACGCCTCTCCTACGAGCAGTACTTC,CASGRLSYEQYF,many,TRBJ2-7,NA,TRBV6-2/TRBV6-3,12
TGTGCCAGCAGTTTCCCGGGACACTCATTGCAGTTCTTC,CASSFPGHSLQFF,many,TRBJ2-1,NA,TRBV12-3/TRBV12-4,13
TGTGCCAGCAGCGCCCGGGACAGGGGGTCCTACGAGCAGTACTTC,CASSARDRGSYEQYF,few,TRBJ2-7,TRBD1,TRBV9,15
TGCGCCAGCAGCCCCGAGGGTGGGAGCAATCAGCCCCAGCATTTT,CASSPEGGSNQPQHF,many,TRBJ1-5,NA,TRBV5-1,15
TGCGCCAGCAGCTTGCGTTCGGGGGAGGATACGCAGTATTTT,CASSLRSGEDTQYF,NA,TRBJ2-3,NA,TRBV5-1,14
TGTGCCAGCAGTCGGGGACAGAATTACTATGGCTACACCTTC,CASSRGQNYYGYTF,few,TRBJ1-2,TRBD1,TRBV6-1,14
TGTGCCAGCAGCGTGGGCCCCGGGGTCACCGGGGAGCTGTTTTTT,CASSVGPGVTGELFF,few,TRBJ2-2,NA,TRBV5-6,15
TGTGCCACCAGTGGGGATTTGGGGTATGGCTACACCTTC,CATSGDLGYGYTF,NA,TRBJ1-2,NA,TRBV24-1,13